This T cell receptor (beta chain) was identified during a study of shared clonotypes between healthy human individuals. Repertoires were generated with immunoSEQ multiplex PCR, while TCRdb's copy carries only in-frame clones and drops some. The sample lists hundreds of thousands of clones; 60% to 80% were seen once. As regards this clone: The antigen is unknown.

General study points: Tissues were not sampled, only blood, and their repertoires likely differ. Represented diversity, genetic and exposure-history alike, was limited by few donors. Clonotype sharing across a few donors was observed for around 5.1% of naive CD4 clonotypes.

In germline, CDR1 is MGHRA, CDR2 YSYEKL. The V and J ends lost 1 base and 7 bases, in that order; junction bases with no gene match: 7. CDR3 size: 15 residues. This chain links TRBV4-1 with TRBJ2-1, with 7 bases that match TRBD2. The sequence derives from a woman in her twenties or thirties in good health. Material: memory CD4+ T cells sorted from blood. Subset here: CD45RA-negative fraction. This chain's CDR3 is CASSQAGGAWNEQFF. The CDR3 DNA reads as TGCGCCAGCAGCCAAGCGGGAGGAGCTTGGAATGAGCAGTTCTTC.